This is a list of T cell receptor beta chains from one sample in a study of control samples from healthy donors and cancer patients. Produced via immunoSEQ multiplex PCR; TCRdb's table is partial and in-frame only. The sample lists some 28,000 clones, 65% to 80% seen once, with roughly a fifth in the top ten. Material for sequencing was PBMCs. These receptors were collected from a man aged 60 to 75 with head and neck cancer. Both conserved end residues are part of each CDR3. Each record gives: V gene, CDR3 protein.

>TRBV6-2/TRBV6-3
CASSYPSGGNNEQFF
>TRBV5-4
CASSLFSGDPTGELFF
>TRBV6-2/TRBV6-3
CASSYGVGGMNTEAFF
>TRBV4-3
CASSQDRGDNQPQHF
>TRBV5-1
CASSLSRTNTGELFF
>TRBV5-4
CASSLAKWAPLHF
>TRBV7-3
CASSSTGQVHLNEQFF
>TRBV12-3/TRBV12-4
CASRTGYQPQHF
>TRBV28
CASSFRGYYGYTF
>TRBV4-1
CASSQDHRSNEQFF